Sequencing of this T cell receptor (beta chain) was carried out in a study of T cell responses to AZD1222 COVID-19 vaccine. Study-level points and caveats: It was only a handful of AZD1222 recipients who were seropositive at baseline. Among the donors, most were white British and more were female, and clonal diversity was possibly underestimated. With two AZD1222 doses given, Spike-specific TCR breadth and depth both rose.

As concerns this clone: As yet, its antigen is unknown.

Second-dose schedules of about 4 or about 12 weeks were combined. The method was immunoSEQ multiplex PCR; TCRdb's version includes in-frame clones alone and lacks a portion of them. The profile covers around 110,000 clones, with 70% to 90% appearing a single time and 4.8% taken by the ten largest. CDR3 length: 12 residues. In germline, CDR1 is SGHTA, CDR2 FQGNSA. Trimming took 5 bases from V and 4 from J, leaving 9 bases between them. This sample comprised peripheral blood, obtained 28 days after the second AZD1222 dose. The clonotype originates from an adult who received the AZD1222 COVID-19 vaccine. The rearrangement uses TRBV7-2 and TRBJ2-7, with D unclear. CDR3 protein: CASSSQTYEQYF. The CDR3 DNA is TGTGCCAGCAGCAGCCAGACATACGAGCAGTACTTC.